The rows below give T cell receptor beta chains drawn from one sample of a study of blood T cell repertoires in COVID-19. Using immunoSEQ multiplex PCR, the repertoire was profiled, and TCRdb retains in-frame clones only, with some absent. Here the sample spans 97,000 or so clones, about 80% being singletons. Sequencing was performed on peripheral blood. These receptors originate from a human donor in a cohort sampled during active COVID-19. Each CDR3 is given with its conserved first and last residue. D genes are given only for firm matches. Where a row states a size, it is once, few, many or the class of an expanded clone; other rows omit it.

TRBJ1-6 | - | TRBV6-5 | TRBD1 | CASRDRGNSPLHF | TGTGCCAGCCGGGACAGGGGTAATTCACCCCTCCACTTT
TRBJ2-7 | - | TRBV11-2 | TRBD2 | CASSFSGGPGSYEQYF | TGTGCCAGCAGCTTTAGCGGGGGGCCGGGCTCCTACGAGCAGTACTTC
TRBJ2-5 | - | TRBV13 | - | CASSKAGTPGGVQYF | TGTGCCAGCAGCAAAGCCGGGACGCCCGGCGGGGTCCAGTACTTC
TRBJ2-1 | - | TRBV12-3/TRBV12-4 | - | CASSRTGEQFF | TGTGCCAGCAGTAGGACTGGTGAGCAGTTCTTC
TRBJ1-2 | - | TRBV15 | - | CATSRDRGGFYGYTF | TGTGCCACCAGCAGAGATCGGGGGGGCTTCTATGGCTACACCTTC
TRBJ2-3 | once | TRBV5-1 | TRBD1 | CASSLAIGTGRTQYF | TGCGCCAGCAGCTTGGCTATCGGGACAGGGAGGACGCAGTATTTT
TRBJ1-2 | - | TRBV10-2 | - | CASSDPSYGYTF | TGCGCCAGCAGTGACCCCAGCTATGGCTACACCTTC
TRBJ1-4 | - | TRBV5-1 | TRBD1 | CASSLGQGPNEKLFF | TGCGCCAGCAGCCTAGGACAGGGACCTAATGAAAAACTGTTTTTT
TRBJ2-2 | - | TRBV15 | TRBD1 | CATRRQGRTGELFF | TGTGCCACCAGACGACAGGGTAGGACCGGGGAGCTGTTTTTT
TRBJ2-2 | - | TRBV6-5 | - | CASGRGAAYTGELFF | TGTGCCAGCGGACGGGGGGCGGCCTACACCGGGGAGCTGTTTTTT
TRBJ2-7 | once | TRBV13 | TRBD1 | CASSYIRRDSYEQYF | TGTGCCAGCAGCTATATCCGCCGGGACAGCTACGAGCAGTACTTC
TRBJ2-2 | - | TRBV7-6 | TRBD2 | CASSSSSGGAPGELFF | TGTGCCAGCAGCTCATCTAGCGGGGGGGCCCCCGGGGAGCTGTTTTTT
TRBJ1-4 | - | TRBV11-3 | - | CASSPEGGQKLFF | TGTGCCAGCAGCCCAGAGGGGGGGCAAAAACTGTTTTTT
TRBJ1-4 | - | TRBV19 | - | CASSGSSATNEKLFF | TGTGCCAGTAGTGGTTCTTCGGCAACTAATGAAAAACTGTTTTTT
TRBJ2-7 | - | TRBV19 | - | CASSIGAGTYEQYF | TGTGCCAGTAGTATAGGGGCCGGGACCTACGAGCAGTACTTC
TRBJ1-3 | - | TRBV6-6 | TRBD1 | CASRSQGASGNTIYF | TGTGCCAGCAGATCACAGGGGGCGTCTGGAAACACCATATATTTT
TRBJ2-3 | - | TRBV24-1 | - | CATSDPSGSTDTQYF | TGTGCCACCAGTGACCCAAGCGGGAGCACAGATACGCAGTATTTT
TRBJ1-5 | - | TRBV4-3 | - | CASSQGRGGVQPQHF | TGCGCCAGCAGCCAGGGGCGGGGCGGGGTTCAGCCCCAGCATTTT
TRBJ1-3 | - | TRBV4-3 | TRBD1 | CASSQERTGLSGNTIYF | TGCGCCAGCAGCCAAGAGAGGACAGGCCTCTCTGGAAACACCATATATTTT
TRBJ2-1 | - | TRBV2 | - | CASSEIGGEQFF | TGTGCCAGCAGTGAAATCGGAGGTGAGCAGTTCTTC
TRBJ1-1 | - | TRBV5-1 | TRBD1 | CASSEDSAGGWTEAFF | TGCGCCAGCAGCGAGGATAGTGCAGGGGGCTGGACTGAAGCTTTCTTT
TRBJ2-3 | - | TRBV6-4 | TRBD2 | CASSGLAGGDTQYF | TGTGCCAGCAGTGGGCTAGCGGGAGGAGATACGCAGTATTTT
TRBJ2-2 | - | TRBV5-1 | - | CASSLVSGGAGELFF | TGCGCCAGCAGCTTGGTTTCAGGAGGGGCCGGGGAGCTGTTTTTT
TRBJ1-5 | few | TRBV4-1 | TRBD1 | CASSQGAGGDPYSNQPQHF | TGCGCCAGCAGCCAAGGGGCAGGGGGTGACCCTTATAGCAATCAGCCCCAGCATTTT
TRBJ2-7 | once | TRBV6-5 | TRBD1 | CASSTGTVTYEQYF | TGTGCCAGCAGCACCGGGACAGTAACCTACGAGCAGTACTTC
TRBJ2-2 | - | TRBV9 | TRBD2 | CASSVGGGTTGELFF | TGTGCCAGCAGCGTCGGGGGGGGAACCACCGGGGAGCTGTTTTTT
TRBJ1-5 | - | TRBV4-2 | - | CASSQESAGIRQPQHF | TGTGCCAGCAGCCAAGAGTCGGCAGGCATTAGGCAGCCCCAGCATTTT
TRBJ1-5 | - | TRBV7-9 | - | CASSLDAVQPQHF | TGTGCCAGCAGCTTAGACGCGGTTCAGCCCCAGCATTTT
TRBJ1-2 | once | TRBV6-2/TRBV6-3 | TRBD1 | CASSLTGTSYGYTF | TGTGCCAGCAGTCTGACAGGGACGAGCTATGGCTACACCTTC
TRBJ1-1 | - | TRBV12-5 | - | CASGTYTRGTEAFF | TGTGCTAGTGGTACTTACACTCGGGGCACTGAAGCTTTCTTT
TRBJ1-2 | - | TRBV7-6 | TRBD1 | CASSAGTGGAYGYTF | TGTGCCAGCAGCGCCGGGACAGGGGGCGCTTATGGCTACACCTTC
TRBJ1-5 | few | TRBV4-3 | - | CASSQDEDQPQHF | TGCGCCAGCAGCCAAGACGAGGATCAGCCCCAGCATTTT
TRBJ1-3 | - | TRBV6-1 | - | CASSEEGLRNTIYF | TGTGCCAGCAGTGAAGAAGGATTGCGGAACACCATATATTTT
TRBJ1-5 | - | TRBV6-1 | - | CASSELQISNQPQHF | TGTGCCAGCAGTGAACTACAGATTAGCAATCAGCCCCAGCATTTT
TRBJ1-1 | - | TRBV2 | - | CASSEARGMNTEAFF | TGTGCCAGCAGTGAAGCTAGGGGGATGAACACTGAAGCTTTCTTT
TRBJ1-4 | - | TRBV9 | - | CASSAQPGGQEKLFF | TGTGCCAGCAGCGCCCAACCGGGAGGGCAGGAAAAACTGTTTTTT
TRBJ2-7 | - | TRBV18 | TRBD1 | CASSTGPLSYEQYF | TGTGCCAGCTCGACAGGGCCGCTTTCCTACGAGCAGTACTTC
TRBJ1-2 | - | TRBV7-2 | - | CASSASGVYGYTF | TGTGCCAGCAGCGCGTCCGGGGTCTATGGCTACACCTTC
TRBJ2-7 | once | TRBV19 | - | CASRSDTAYEQYF | TGTGCCAGTAGGTCGGACACAGCCTACGAGCAGTACTTC
TRBJ1-5 | - | TRBV6-5 | TRBD1 | CASTLGQGANQPQHF | TGTGCCAGCACCCTGGGACAGGGTGCAAATCAGCCCCAGCATTTT
TRBJ1-1 | - | TRBV5-1 | TRBD1 | CASSGGQGAITVTEAFF | TGCGCCAGCAGCGGGGGACAGGGGGCGATTACGGTCACTGAAGCTTTCTTT
TRBJ2-7 | - | TRBV18 | - | CASSPDYRGQFYEQYF | TGTGCCAGCTCACCCGACTACCGCGGCCAGTTCTACGAGCAGTACTTC
TRBJ2-5 | once | TRBV6-5 | TRBD2 | CATSGGGHQETQYF | TGTGCCACTTCCGGGGGGGGCCACCAAGAGACCCAGTACTTC
TRBJ2-5 | few | TRBV28 | - | CASRERVGGTQYF | TGTGCCAGCAGGGAGCGGGTCGGGGGGACCCAGTACTTC